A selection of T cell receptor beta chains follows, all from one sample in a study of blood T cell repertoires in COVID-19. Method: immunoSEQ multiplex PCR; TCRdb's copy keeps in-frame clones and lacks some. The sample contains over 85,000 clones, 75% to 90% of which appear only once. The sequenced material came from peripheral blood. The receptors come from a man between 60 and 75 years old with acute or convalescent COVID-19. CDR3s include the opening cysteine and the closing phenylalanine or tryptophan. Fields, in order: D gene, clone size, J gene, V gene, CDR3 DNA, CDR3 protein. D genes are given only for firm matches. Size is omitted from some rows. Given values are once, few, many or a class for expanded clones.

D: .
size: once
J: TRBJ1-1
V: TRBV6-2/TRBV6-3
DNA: TGTGCCAGCAGTTTGGAGGGTAGTAGGACTGAAGCTTTCTTT
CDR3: CASSLEGSRTEAFF

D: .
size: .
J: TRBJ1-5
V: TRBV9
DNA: TGTGCCAGCAACTATGGCGGGGATAGCAATCAGCCCCAGCATTTT
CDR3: CASNYGGDSNQPQHF

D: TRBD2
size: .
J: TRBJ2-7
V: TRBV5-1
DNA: TGCGCCAGCAGCGAACTAGCGCCCCACGAGCAGTACTTC
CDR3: CASSELAPHEQYF

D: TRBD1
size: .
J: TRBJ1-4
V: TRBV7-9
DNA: TGTGCCAGCAGCCCCAGACAGGGATACGCAACTAATGAAAAACTGTTTTTT
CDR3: CASSPRQGYATNEKLFF

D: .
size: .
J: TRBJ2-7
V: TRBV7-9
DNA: TGTGCCAGCAGCTTTACCGGGAACTCCTACGAGCAGTACTTC
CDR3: CASSFTGNSYEQYF

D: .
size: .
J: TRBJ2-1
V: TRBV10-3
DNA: TGTGCCATCAGTGAGACGGGTTATGAGCAGTTCTTC
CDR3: CAISETGYEQFF

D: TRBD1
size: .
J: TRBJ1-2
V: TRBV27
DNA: TGTGCCAGCAGTTCGAGGGGGCCCAGGGTTTCCTATGGCTACACCTTC
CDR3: CASSSRGPRVSYGYTF

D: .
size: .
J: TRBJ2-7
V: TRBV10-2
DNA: TGCGCCAGCAGCTTGGGGAGGCCAAACACCTACGAGCAGTACTTC
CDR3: CASSLGRPNTYEQYF

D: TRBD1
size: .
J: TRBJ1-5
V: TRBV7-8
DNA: TGTGCCAGCAGCTTACAGGGGGCTTGGCAGCCCCAGCATTTT
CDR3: CASSLQGAWQPQHF

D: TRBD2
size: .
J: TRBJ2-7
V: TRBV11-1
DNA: TGTGCCAGCAGCTTAGATGGTAGCGGGACCCAAAAGCAGTACTTC
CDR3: CASSLDGSGTQKQYF

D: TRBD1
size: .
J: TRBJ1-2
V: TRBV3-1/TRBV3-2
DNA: TGTGCCAGCAGCCTAAGGACAGGGGCGACCTATGGCTACACCTTC
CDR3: CASSLRTGATYGYTF

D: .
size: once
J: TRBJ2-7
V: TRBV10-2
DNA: TGCGCCAGTAGATTATCCTACGAGCAGTACTTC
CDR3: CASRLSYEQYF

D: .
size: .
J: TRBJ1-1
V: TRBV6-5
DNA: TGTGCCAGCAGACCCGGGGTTGGATTTGAAGCTTTCTTT
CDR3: CASRPGVGFEAFF

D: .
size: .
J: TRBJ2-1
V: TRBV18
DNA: TGTGCCAGCTCACCGATCAGGGCGAACTCCTACAATGAGCAGTTCTTC
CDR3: CASSPIRANSYNEQFF

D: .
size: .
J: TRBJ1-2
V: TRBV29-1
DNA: TGCAGCGTTGAAGGACGGAGACAGGGCTACACCTTC
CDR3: CSVEGRRQGYTF

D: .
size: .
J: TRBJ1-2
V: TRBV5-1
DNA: TGCGCCAGCAGCTTGCGGGGGGGACCCTATGGCTACACCTTC
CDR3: CASSLRGGPYGYTF

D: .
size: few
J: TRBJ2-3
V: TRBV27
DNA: TGTGCCAGCAGACCAGACTCCGAGGATACGCAGTATTTT
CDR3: CASRPDSEDTQYF

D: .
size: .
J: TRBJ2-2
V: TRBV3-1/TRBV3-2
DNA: TGTGCCAGCAGCCATTCTCGCGGGCTGAACACCGGGGAGCTGTTTTTT
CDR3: CASSHSRGLNTGELFF

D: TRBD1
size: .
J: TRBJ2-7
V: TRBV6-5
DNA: TGTGCCAGCAGGGGACAGTTCCGCGAGCAGTACTTC
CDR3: CASRGQFREQYF

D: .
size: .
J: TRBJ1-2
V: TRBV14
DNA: TGTGCCAGCAGTCTGTGGGCGGGCGATGGCTACACCTTC
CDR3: CASSLWAGDGYTF

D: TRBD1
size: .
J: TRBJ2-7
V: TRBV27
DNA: TGTGCCAGCAAAACACCGGGACAGGGCTCCTACGAGCAGTACTTC
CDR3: CASKTPGQGSYEQYF

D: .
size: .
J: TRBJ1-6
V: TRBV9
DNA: TGTGCCAGCAGCGGGGGCACCGTCCTCACTGGTAATTCACCCCTCCACTTT
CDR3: CASSGGTVLTGNSPLHF

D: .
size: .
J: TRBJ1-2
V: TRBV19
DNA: TGTGCCAGTAGTCCTTCCAGGGTAATAGGCTATGGCTACACCTTC
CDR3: CASSPSRVIGYGYTF

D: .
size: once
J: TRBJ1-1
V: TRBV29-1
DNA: TGCAGCGTTGGAATAAAGGCTGCAGGGGAAGCTTTCTTT
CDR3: CSVGIKAAGEAFF

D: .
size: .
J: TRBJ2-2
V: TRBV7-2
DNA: TGTGCCAGCAGCCCACAAGGGGTCACCGGGGAGCTGTTTTTT
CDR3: CASSPQGVTGELFF

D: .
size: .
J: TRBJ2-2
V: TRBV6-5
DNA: TGTGCCAGCAGTTACACCAGGGACACCGGGGAGCTGTTTTTT
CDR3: CASSYTRDTGELFF

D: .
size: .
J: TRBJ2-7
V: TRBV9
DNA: TGTGCCAGCAGCGCCTCCGCGACTCTTTCCTACGAGCAGTACTTC
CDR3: CASSASATLSYEQYF

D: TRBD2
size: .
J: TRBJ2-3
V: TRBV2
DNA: TGTGCCAGCAGTGATCGGCGGGGGTGGACAGATACGCAGTATTTT
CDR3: CASSDRRGWTDTQYF

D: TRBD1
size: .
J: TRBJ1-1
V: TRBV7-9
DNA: TGTGCCAGCACCCAGACAGGGTCGCTCACTGAAGCTTTCTTT
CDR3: CASTQTGSLTEAFF

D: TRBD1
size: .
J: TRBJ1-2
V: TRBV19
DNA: TGTGCCAGTAGTCCGGGGGGGACAGGGATTGCCTATGGCTACACCTTC
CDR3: CASSPGGTGIAYGYTF

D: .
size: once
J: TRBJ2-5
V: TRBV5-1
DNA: TGCGCCAGCAACGCGGGGAATCAACAAGAGACCCAGTACTTC
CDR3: CASNAGNQQETQYF

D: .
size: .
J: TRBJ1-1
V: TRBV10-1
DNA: TGCGCCAGCAGTAGCGGCAGTCCCACTGAAGCTTTCTTT
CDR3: CASSSGSPTEAFF

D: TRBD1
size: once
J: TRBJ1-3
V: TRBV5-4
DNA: TGTGCCAGCAGCCCAGACAGGGGGGACACCATATATTTT
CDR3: CASSPDRGDTIYF

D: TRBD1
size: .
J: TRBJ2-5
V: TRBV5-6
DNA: TGTGCCAGCAGCTTGAGGACAGGGGGTTACCAAGAGACCCAGTACTTC
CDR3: CASSLRTGGYQETQYF

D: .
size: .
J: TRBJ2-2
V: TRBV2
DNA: TGTGCCAGCAGTGAAGCGCTTCGTACAGCGAACACCGGGGAGCTGTTTTTT
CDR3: CASSEALRTANTGELFF

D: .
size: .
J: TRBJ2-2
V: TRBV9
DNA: TGTGCCAGCAGCGTCTTCGACAGATCGAACACCGGGGAGCTGTTTTTT
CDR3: CASSVFDRSNTGELFF

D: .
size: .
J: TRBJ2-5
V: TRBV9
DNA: TGTGCCAGCAGCGTAGCGTCGGGAAGAGAGACCCAGTACTTC
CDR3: CASSVASGRETQYF

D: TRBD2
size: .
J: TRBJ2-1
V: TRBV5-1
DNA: TGCGCCAGCAGCTTGTATGGGACTAGCCCTTACAATGAGCAGTTCTTC
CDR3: CASSLYGTSPYNEQFF

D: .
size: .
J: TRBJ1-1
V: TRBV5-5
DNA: TGTGCCAGCAGCTCAATGAACACTGAAGCTTTCTTT
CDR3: CASSSMNTEAFF

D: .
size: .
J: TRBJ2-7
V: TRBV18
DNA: TGTGCCAGCTCACCCTTCGGGGGACCCACCTACGAGCAGTACTTC
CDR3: CASSPFGGPTYEQYF

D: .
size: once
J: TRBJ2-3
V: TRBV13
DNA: TGTGCCAGCAGCCCCGGGATGGTCGACACAGATACGCAGTATTTT
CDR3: CASSPGMVDTDTQYF

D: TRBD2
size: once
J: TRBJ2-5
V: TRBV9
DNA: TGTGCCAGCAGCGTGGGGACTAGGGATGGTTCGGAGACCCAGTACTTC
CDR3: CASSVGTRDGSETQYF

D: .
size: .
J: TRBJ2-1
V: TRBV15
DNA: TGTGCCACCAGCAGAGATCGGTTCTCTAGCTTTGAGCAGTTCTTC
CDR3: CATSRDRFSSFEQFF

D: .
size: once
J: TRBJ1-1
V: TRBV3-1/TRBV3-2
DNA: TGTGCCAGCAGCCAAGGTCAGGGGAGGAACACTGAAGCTTTCTTT
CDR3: CASSQGQGRNTEAFF

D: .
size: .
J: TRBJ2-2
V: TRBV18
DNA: TGTGCCAGCTCACCACGGCAGGTTCAGATAGATACCGGGGAGCTGTTTTTT
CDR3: CASSPRQVQIDTGELFF

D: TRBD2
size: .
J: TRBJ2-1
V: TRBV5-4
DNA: TGTGCCAGCAGCTTGTCCGCGGGAGGGCCGAATGAGCAGTTCTTC
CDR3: CASSLSAGGPNEQFF

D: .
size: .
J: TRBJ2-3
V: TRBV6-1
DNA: TGTGCCAGCAGTGAACAGGACTTGACAGATACGCAGTATTTT
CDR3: CASSEQDLTDTQYF

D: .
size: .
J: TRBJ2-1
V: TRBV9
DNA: TGTGCCAGCAAAGGGGGAAACAATGAGCAGTTCTTC
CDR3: CASKGGNNEQFF

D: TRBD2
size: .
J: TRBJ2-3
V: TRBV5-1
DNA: TGCGCCAGCAGCCGACTAGCGGGAGGTACAGATACGCAGTATTTT
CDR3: CASSRLAGGTDTQYF

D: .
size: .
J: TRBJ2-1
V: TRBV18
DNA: TGTGCCAGCTCACCACTGGCCGGGAGCTCCTACAATGAGCAGTTCTTC
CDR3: CASSPLAGSSYNEQFF

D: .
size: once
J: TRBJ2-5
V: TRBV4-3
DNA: TGCGCCAGCAGCCTTTACCGGGGGGAGACCCAGTACTTC
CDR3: CASSLYRGETQYF

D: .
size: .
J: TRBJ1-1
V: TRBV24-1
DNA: TGTGCCACCTCAAAAACCCCAGGGGCAAGAGTTGAAGCTTTCTTT
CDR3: CATSKTPGARVEAFF

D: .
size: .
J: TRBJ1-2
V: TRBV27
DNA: TGTGCCAGCAGTTTCTCTCTGGGCTCGAGTGGCTACACCTTC
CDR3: CASSFSLGSSGYTF

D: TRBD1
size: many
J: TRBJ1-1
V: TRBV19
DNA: TGTGCCAGTAGTGAAGGAGGACAGGGGGGCACTGAAGCTTTCTTT
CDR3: CASSEGGQGGTEAFF

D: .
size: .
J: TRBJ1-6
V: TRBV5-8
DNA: TGTGCCAGCAGCGTACCGGGGACAAACCGATCACCCCTCCACTTT
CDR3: CASSVPGTNRSPLHF

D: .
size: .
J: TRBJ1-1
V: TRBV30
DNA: TGTGCCTGGAGTCAGGGAGGGAAAGGCGAAGCTTTCTTT
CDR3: CAWSQGGKGEAFF

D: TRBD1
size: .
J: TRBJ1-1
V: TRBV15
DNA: TGTGCCACCAGCGGACAGGACCTAACAGACAACACTGAAGCTTTCTTT
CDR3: CATSGQDLTDNTEAFF

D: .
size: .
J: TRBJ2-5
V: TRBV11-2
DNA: TGTGCCAGCAGCTTAGATCGGGGTTCCCAGTACTTC
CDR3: CASSLDRGSQYF

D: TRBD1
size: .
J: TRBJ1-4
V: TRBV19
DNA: TGTGCCAGCGGAGACAGGGGCTGGGAAAAACTGTTTTTT
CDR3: CASGDRGWEKLFF